Given below is one T cell receptor (beta chain) in context. The record originates from a study of blood T cell repertoires in COVID-19. The wider study: Italy, Spain and the United States were the sources of the convalescent and acute COVID-19 samples. Nucleic acid was either cDNA or gDNA, and it came from T cells, B-cell-depleted T cells, or PBMCs.

Produced via immunoSEQ multiplex PCR; TCRdb's table is partial and in-frame only. The sample comprises almost 250,000 clones, 75% to 90% of which are singletons, and 4.1% rests with the top ten. Individuals aged about 18 to 89 years were recruited from about two dozen US areas. Donors of Cohort 3 who recovered were those that had two negative PCRs, clearance, or symptom resolution. The germline gives CDR1 LGHDT, CDR2 YNNKEL (reference sequence). J lost 1 base, V lost 3 bases, and 1 base had no gene match. The CDR3 runs to 16 residues. This sequence was found in a woman under 40 who had recovered from COVID-19. V and J are TRBV3-1 (or the pseudogene TRBV3-2) and TRBJ1-6; 9 bases fit TRBD1. Sequencing used PBMCs or T cells enriched from blood (not recorded which). CDR3 protein: CASSQGQGSYNSPLHF. Written as DNA, the CDR3 is TGTGCCAGCAGCCAGGGACAGGGATCCTATAATTCACCCCTCCACTTT.